This TCR beta chain was documented in a study of T cells in Graves' hyperthyroidism and ophthalmopathy. In this sample, this clonotype turned up a few times. Amplified TCR beta CDR3 regions came from RNA transcripts. First-round RT-PCR with HTBI primers amplified the TCR CDR3 region. TCRdb recomputed calls from the multiplex PCR reads with MiXCR, one row per CDR3 protein. Seen here are approximately 400,000 distinct CDR3 sequences, around 14% observed once, and the top ten hold about 33%. The CDR3 consists of 14 residues. CDR1 is MDHEN, CDR2 SYDVKM, per germline. V was pared by 2 bases and J by 4 bases, with 11 bases between.

This TCR was sampled from a woman aged 30 to 39 with Graves' hyperthyroidism. The chain employs TRBV28 and TRBJ1-1; D not certain. Input material: blood. The CDR3 region has the DNA TGTGCCAGCAGTTTACCCACCCCGACCACTGAAGCTTTCTTT. Amino acids: CASSLPTPTTEAFF. The variable domain in full, with the rest retrieved from reference TRBV28 and TRBJ1-1, is DVKVTQSSRYLVKRTGEKVFLECVQDMDHENMFWYRQDPGLGLRLIYFSYDVKMKEKGDIPEGYSVSREKKERFSLILESASTNQTSMYLCASSLPTPTTEAFFGQGTRLTVV.